This T cell receptor (beta chain) came from a study of cytomegalovirus exposure and HLA in healthy donors. The wider study: The early release's HLA-typed donors yielded approximately 81 million unique TCRs.

The CDR3 runs 15 residues. V dropped 3 bases and J dropped 0 bases, with 9 bases sitting between them. Germline V gives CDR1 LNHDA, CDR2 SQIVND (reference sequence). Study-wide results and caveats: It emerged from a later analysis that several of the most significant clusters appeared to be linked to common viral pathogens. Exclusion as indistinguishable affected some V segments, including TRBV6-2 and TRBV6-3.

Details on this clone: The target antigen is unknown.

The PCR was carried out with 60 Vbeta primers and 13 Jbeta primers. TCRdb keeps only in-frame clones here, not all; method: immunoSEQ multiplex PCR. The repertoire holds fewer than 250,000 clones, less than 80% seen once, with about 0.2% in the top ten. At the time of sampling, donors were nominally healthy, though unrecorded immune exposures were likely. The sequencing input was PBMCs. The TCR comes from a girl aged 2 to 10 in good health and CMV-seronegative. The V and J genes are TRBV19 and TRBJ1-3, with D uncertain. CDR3 amino acids: CASSIDSTSGNTIYF. CDR3 nucleotides: TGTGCCAGTAGTATTGACTCCACCTCTGGAAACACCATATATTTT.